The text below deals with one T cell receptor (beta chain). The antigen is undetermined. One junction end disagrees with the germline gene, perhaps due to a read error. Then a second PCR, running about 6 to 12 cycles, was carried out with a sample-barcoded 5' primer and a J-beta primer mix. One entry per CDR3 protein, called by TCRdb with MiXCR from the 5' RACE reads. The table has about 780,000 distinct CDR3 sequences, more than 25% seen once. The record originates from a study of blood T cells in healthy people across ages. Points from the study as a whole: The recorded TCR beta diversity per million T cells decreased in a roughly linear manner with age. Estimated diversity, derived from one million T cells, was regarded as an underestimate. Expanded clonotype shifts may have been confounded, as the donors had an unknown CMV status.

This CDR3 is built from 17 residues. Germline loops: CDR1 WNHNN, CDR2 SYGVQD (reference sequence). These same data were also listed under a study on T cells of mothers and their children.

The specimen was blood. The sequence was collected from a boy younger than 18 in good health. The J gene is TRBJ2-2, the V gene TRBV10-1, with D perhaps given as TRBD1 or TRBD2 (5 bases each). CDR3 sequence reads: CAGSESGQLGDTGELFF. The CDR3 DNA sequence: TGCGCCGGCAGTGAGTCGGGGCAATTGGGGGACACCGGGGAGCTGTTTTTT.